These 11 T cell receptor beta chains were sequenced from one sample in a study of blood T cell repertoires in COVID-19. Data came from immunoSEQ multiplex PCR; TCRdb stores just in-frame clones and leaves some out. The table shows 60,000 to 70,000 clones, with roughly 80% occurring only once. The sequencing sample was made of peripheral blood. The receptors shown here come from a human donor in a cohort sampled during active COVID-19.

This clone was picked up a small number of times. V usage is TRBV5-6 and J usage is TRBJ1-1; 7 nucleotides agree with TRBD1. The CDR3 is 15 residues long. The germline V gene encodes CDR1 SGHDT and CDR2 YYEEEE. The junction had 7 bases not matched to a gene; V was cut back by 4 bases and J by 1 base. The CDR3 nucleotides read TGTGCCAGCAGCGAATACGACAGGGAGAACACTGAAGCTTTCTTT. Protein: CASSEYDRENTEAFF.

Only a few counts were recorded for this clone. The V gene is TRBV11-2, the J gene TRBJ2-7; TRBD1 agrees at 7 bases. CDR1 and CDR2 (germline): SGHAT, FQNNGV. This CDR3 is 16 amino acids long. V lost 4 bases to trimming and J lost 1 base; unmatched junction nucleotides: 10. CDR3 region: CASSSISGTASYEQYF. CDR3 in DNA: TGTGCCAGCAGCTCAATATCCGGGACAGCGTCCTACGAGCAGTACTTC.

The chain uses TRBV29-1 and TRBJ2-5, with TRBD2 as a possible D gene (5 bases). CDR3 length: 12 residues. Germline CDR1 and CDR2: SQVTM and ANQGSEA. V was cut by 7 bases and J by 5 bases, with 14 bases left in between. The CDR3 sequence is CSASSNRETQYF. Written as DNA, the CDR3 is TGCAGCGCTTCTAGCAATCGTGAGACCCAGTACTTC. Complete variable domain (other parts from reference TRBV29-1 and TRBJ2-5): SAVISQKPSRDICQRGTSLTIQCQVDSQVTMMFWYRQQPGQSLTLIATANQGSEATYESGFVIDKFPISRPNLTFSTLTVSNMSPEDSSIYLCSASSNRETQYFGPGTRLLVL.

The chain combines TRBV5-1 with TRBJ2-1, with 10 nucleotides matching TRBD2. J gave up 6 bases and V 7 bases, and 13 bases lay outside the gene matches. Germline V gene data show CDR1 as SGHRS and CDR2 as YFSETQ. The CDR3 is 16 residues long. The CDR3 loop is CASSHSGGVWRNEQFF. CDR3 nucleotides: TGCGCCAGCTCTCACAGCGGGGGGGTGTGGCGCAATGAGCAGTTCTTC. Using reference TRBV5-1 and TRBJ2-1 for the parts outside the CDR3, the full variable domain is KAGVTQTPRYLIKTRGQQVTLSCSPISGHRSVSWYQQTPGQGLQFLFEYFSETQRNKGNFPGRFSGRQFSNSRSEMNVSTLELGDSALYLCASSHSGGVWRNEQFFGPGTRLTVL.

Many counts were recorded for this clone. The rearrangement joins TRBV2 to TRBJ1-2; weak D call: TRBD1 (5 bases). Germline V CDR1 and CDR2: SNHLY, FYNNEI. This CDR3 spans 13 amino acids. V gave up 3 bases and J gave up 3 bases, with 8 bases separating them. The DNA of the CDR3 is TGTGCCAGCAGTGAGTTAGGGGACTATGGCTACACCTTC. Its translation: CASSELGDYGYTF.

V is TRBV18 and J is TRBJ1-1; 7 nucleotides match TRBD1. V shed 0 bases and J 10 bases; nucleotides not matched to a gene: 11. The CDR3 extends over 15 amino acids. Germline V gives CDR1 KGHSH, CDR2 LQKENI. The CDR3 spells CASSPPRSRGLGAFF. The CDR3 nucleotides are TGTGCCAGCTCACCACCGCGTTCCAGGGGGTTGGGAGCTTTCTTT.

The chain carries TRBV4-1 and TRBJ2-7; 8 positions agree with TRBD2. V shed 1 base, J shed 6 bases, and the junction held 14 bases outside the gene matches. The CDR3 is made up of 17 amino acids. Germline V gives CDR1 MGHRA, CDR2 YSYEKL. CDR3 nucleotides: TGCGCCAGCAGCCAAGTGGACATGGGACTAGTGTTTCGCGAGCAGTACTTC. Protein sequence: CASSQVDMGLVFREQYF.

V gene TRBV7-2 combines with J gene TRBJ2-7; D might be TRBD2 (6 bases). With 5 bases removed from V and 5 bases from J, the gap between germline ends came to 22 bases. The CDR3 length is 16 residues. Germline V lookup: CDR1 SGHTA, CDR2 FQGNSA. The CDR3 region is CASSNTVGLRGDEQYF. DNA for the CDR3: TGTGCCAGCAGCAATACCGTGGGACTCCGAGGGGACGAGCAGTACTTC.

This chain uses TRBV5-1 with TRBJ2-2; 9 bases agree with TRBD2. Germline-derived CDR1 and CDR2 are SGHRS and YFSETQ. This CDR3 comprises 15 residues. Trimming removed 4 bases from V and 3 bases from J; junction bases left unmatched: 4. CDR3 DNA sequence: TGCGCCAGCAGCGGACTAGCGTTGGACACCGGGGAGCTGTTTTTT. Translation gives CASSGLALDTGELFF.

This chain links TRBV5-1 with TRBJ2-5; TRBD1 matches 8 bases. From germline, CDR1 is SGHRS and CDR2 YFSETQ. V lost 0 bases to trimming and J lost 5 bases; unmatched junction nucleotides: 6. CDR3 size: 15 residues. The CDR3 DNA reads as TGCGCCAGCAGCTTGGAACAGGGGGTATGGGAGACCCAGTACTTC. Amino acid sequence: CASSLEQGVWETQYF.

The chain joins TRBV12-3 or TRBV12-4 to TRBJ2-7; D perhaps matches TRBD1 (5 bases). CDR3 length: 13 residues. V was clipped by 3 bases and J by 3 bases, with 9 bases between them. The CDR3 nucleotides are TGTGCCAGCAGTTTGGAGCAGGGCTACGAGCAGTACTTC. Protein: CASSLEQGYEQYF.